The 18 T cell receptor beta chains reported below all come from one sample, sequenced in a study of cytomegalovirus exposure and HLA in healthy donors. This PCR relied on a set of 60 Vbeta primers and 13 Jbeta primers. TCRdb keeps only in-frame clones here, not all; method: immunoSEQ multiplex PCR. Its table records roughly 100,000 clones. The sample was PBMCs. These receptors originate from a man over 45 in good health and CMV-seronegative.

This rearrangement joins TRBV29-1 to TRBJ2-7; D perhaps matches TRBD1 (6 bases). V was pared by 6 bases and J by 0 bases, with 9 bases between. Germline CDR1 SQVTM, CDR2 ANQGSEA. The CDR3 runs 12 residues. The CDR3 sequence: CSVGDNSYEQYF. The CDR3 DNA follows: TGCAGCGTGGGGGACAACTCCTACGAGCAGTACTTC.

The chain joins TRBV27 to TRBJ2-5, with D possibly matching TRBD1 (5 bases). The CDR3 runs to 11 residues. V was pared by 4 bases and J by 5 bases, with 5 bases between. Germline loops: CDR1 MNHEY, CDR2 SMNVEV (reference sequence). CDR3 DNA sequence: TGTGCCAGCAGTTCAGGGGAGACCCAGTACTTC. It encodes CASSSGETQYF.

V gene TRBV4-3 combines with J gene TRBJ1-2; no definite D call. The CDR3 has 13 residues. V lost 1 base and J lost 5, with 8 bases in between. The germline gives CDR1 LGHNA, CDR2 YSLEER. The CDR3 loop is CASSQGSRYGYTF. CDR3 DNA sequence: TGCGCCAGCAGCCAAGGGTCCAGGTATGGCTACACCTTC.

The genes are TRBV2 and TRBJ2-1; possible D gene TRBD2, 6 bases. V was shortened by 7 bases and J by 3 bases, with 13 bases between the two germline ends. The germline gives CDR1 SNHLY, CDR2 FYNNEI. This CDR3 has 14 amino acids. Here the CDR3 DNA reads TGTGCCAGCATCCGGAGGGTAGGCTACAATGAGCAGTTCTTC. This codes for CASIRRVGYNEQFF. The variable domain in full, with the rest retrieved from reference TRBV2 and TRBJ2-1, is EPEVTQTPSHQVTQMGQEVILRCVPISNHLYFYWYRQILGQKVEFLVSFYNNEISEKSEIFDDQFSVERPDGSNFTLKIRSTKLEDSAMYFCASIRRVGYNEQFFGPGTRLTVL.

The chain couples TRBV5-8 to TRBJ1-2, with 7 bases identical to TRBD1. The V and J ends lost 5 bases and 2 bases, in that order; junction bases with no gene match: 9. This CDR3 has 15 amino acids. The germline V gene has CDR1 SGHTS and CDR2 YDEGEE. The CDR3 region is CASRQTGTENYGYTF. In DNA form, the CDR3 reads TGTGCCAGCAGACAAACAGGGACAGAGAACTATGGCTACACCTTC.

The chain joins TRBV5-1 to TRBJ1-4; maybe TRBD1 (5 bases). This CDR3 has 13 residues. Germline V gene sequence: CDR1 SGHRS, CDR2 YFSETQ. Trimming removed 2 bases at V and 8 bases at J, with 10 bases between. The CDR3 DNA is TGCGCCAGCAGCTTAGGGGCAGCCGAAAAACTGTTTTTT. It encodes CASSLGAAEKLFF. The variable domain in full, with the rest retrieved from reference TRBV5-1 and TRBJ1-4, is KAGVTQTPRYLIKTRGQQVTLSCSPISGHRSVSWYQQTPGQGLQFLFEYFSETQRNKGNFPGRFSGRQFSNSRSEMNVSTLELGDSALYLCASSLGAAEKLFFGSGTQLSVL.

The gene calls are TRBV7-9 and TRBJ1-1; D is undetermined. CDR1 is SEHNR, CDR2 FQNEAQ, per germline (reference sequence). V dropped 3 bases and J dropped 4 bases, with 18 bases sitting between them. There are 16 residues in the CDR3. CDR3 region: CASSFLSGLRGTEAFF. CDR3 nucleotide sequence: TGTGCCAGCAGCTTCTTATCCGGTCTCCGGGGCACTGAAGCTTTCTTT.

The genes are TRBV5-1 and TRBJ2-5; D perhaps matches TRBD2 (5 bases). V lost 0 bases, J lost 0 bases, and 9 bases lay in between. The CDR3 spans 15 residues. Per the germline V gene, CDR1 is SGHRS and CDR2 is YFSETQ. CDR3: CASSLALANQETQYF. The CDR3 DNA reads TGCGCCAGCAGCTTGGCCCTAGCCAACCAAGAGACCCAGTACTTC.

This chain joins TRBV27 and TRBJ1-1; D unclear. Germline V gives CDR1 MNHEY, CDR2 SMNVEV (reference sequence). This CDR3 has 11 amino acids. V shed 5 bases and J shed 4 bases, with 5 bases lying between them. The CDR3 region has the DNA TGTGCCAGCAGTCGGGGCACTGAAGCTTTCTTT. Its translation: CASSRGTEAFF.

The J gene is TRBJ1-5, the V gene TRBV5-1; no reliable D call. V shed 3 bases and J shed 0 bases, with 7 bases lying between them. CDR1 and CDR2 from the germline V gene are SGHRS and YFSETQ. The CDR3 is made up of 14 amino acids. The CDR3 bases are TGCGCCAGCAGCTCAGGCGATAGCAATCAGCCCCAGCATTTT. Amino acid sequence: CASSSGDSNQPQHF.

The chain joins TRBV2 to TRBJ1-6; D ambiguous. Germline loops: CDR1 SNHLY, CDR2 FYNNEI. V lost 5 bases, J lost 10 bases, and 15 bases lay in between. CDR3 length equals 14 residues. CDR3 DNA: TGTGCCAGCAGTCTCTTCGGAGGCAGCTCACCCCTCCACTTT. Translating gives CASSLFGGSSPLHF.

This chain links TRBV6-6 with TRBJ1-5; a weak D match, TRBD1 (6 bases). There are 12 residues in the CDR3. Germline V gene lookup returns CDR1 MNHNY and CDR2 SVGAGI (reference sequence). The V end was cut by 10 bases, the J end by 4 bases, with 11 bases between. As DNA, the CDR3 is TGTGCCACCCAACAGGGTAATCAGCCCCAGCATTTT. It encodes CATQQGNQPQHF.

The chain is built from TRBV9 and TRBJ2-2; D unclear. CDR1 SGDLS and CDR2 YYNGEE come from the germline V gene. The CDR3 is 14 amino acids. Trimming left V 3 bases short and J 6 bases short, with 12 bases between. The CDR3 loop reads CASSAAGSPGELFF. The CDR3 region has the DNA TGTGCCAGCAGCGCGGCAGGTTCTCCCGGGGAGCTGTTTTTT.

The chain couples TRBV4-1 to TRBJ1-2; 9 positions agree with TRBD1. With 1 base clipped from V and 8 bases from J, the junction kept 11 bases outside the gene matches. CDR3 length: 16 amino acids. Germline-derived CDR1 and CDR2 are MGHRA and YSYEKL. The DNA for the CDR3 is TGCGCCAGCAGCCAAGGTGGGACAGGGAGTAGATGGGGCTACACCTTC. Amino acid sequence: CASSQGGTGSRWGYTF.

The chain recombines TRBV5-4 with TRBJ1-1, with unresolved D. CDR1 is SGHNT and CDR2 is YYREEE in the germline V gene (reference sequence). Trimming cost V 0 bases and J 1 base, with 4 bases left between them. CDR3 length: 13 amino acids. The CDR3 nucleotides read TGTGCCAGCAGCTTGGCCAGGAACACTGAAGCTTTCTTT. Translated: CASSLARNTEAFF.

The chain is built from TRBV6-5 and TRBJ1-1; no reliable D call. Trimming took off 2 bases at V and 5 bases at J, with 9 bases between the two ends. CDR1 and CDR2 from the germline V gene are MNHEY and SVGAGI. The CDR3 totals 13 residues. CDR3 sequence: CASSYVGRTEAFF. CDR3 in DNA: TGTGCCAGCAGTTACGTTGGCAGGACTGAAGCTTTCTTT.

The V gene is TRBV4-3, the J gene TRBJ2-5, with 9 bases lining up with TRBD2. Per germline, CDR1 LGHNA and CDR2 YSLEER. The CDR3 is 15 residues long. V lost 2 bases and J lost 4; bases outside the gene matches: 5. The CDR3 DNA reads as TGCGCCAGCAGCCAATCCTTAGCGGGAGTAGAGACCCAGTACTTC. Translating gives CASSQSLAGVETQYF.

The J gene is TRBJ1-1, the V gene TRBV5-1; D is unresolved. This CDR3 spans 15 amino acids. Looked up from germline, CDR1 is SGHRS and CDR2 is YFSETQ. Trimming shortened V by 0 bases and J by 4 bases, and 13 bases separated the two germline ends. CDR3 region: CASSLEVGVVTEAFF. In nucleotides, the CDR3 is TGCGCCAGCAGCTTGGAAGTGGGAGTTGTCACTGAAGCTTTCTTT. Full variable domain (outside the CDR3, taken from reference TRBV5-1 and TRBJ1-1): KAGVTQTPRYLIKTRGQQVTLSCSPISGHRSVSWYQQTPGQGLQFLFEYFSETQRNKGNFPGRFSGRQFSNSRSEMNVSTLELGDSALYLCASSLEVGVVTEAFFGQGTRLTVV.